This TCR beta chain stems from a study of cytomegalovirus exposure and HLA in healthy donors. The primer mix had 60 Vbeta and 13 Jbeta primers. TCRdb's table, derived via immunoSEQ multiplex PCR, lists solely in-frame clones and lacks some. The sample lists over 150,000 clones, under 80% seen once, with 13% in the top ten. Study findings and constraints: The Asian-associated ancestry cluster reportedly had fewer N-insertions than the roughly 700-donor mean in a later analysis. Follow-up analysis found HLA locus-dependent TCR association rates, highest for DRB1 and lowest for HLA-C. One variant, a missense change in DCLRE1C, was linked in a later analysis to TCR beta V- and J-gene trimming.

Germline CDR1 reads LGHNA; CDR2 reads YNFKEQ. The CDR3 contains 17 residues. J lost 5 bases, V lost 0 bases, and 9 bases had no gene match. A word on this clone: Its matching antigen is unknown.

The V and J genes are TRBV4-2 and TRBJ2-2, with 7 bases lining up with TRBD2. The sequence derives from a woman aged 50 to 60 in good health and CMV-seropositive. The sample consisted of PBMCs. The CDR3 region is CASSQDKTSEATGELFF. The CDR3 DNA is TGTGCCAGCAGCCAAGATAAAACTAGCGAGGCTACCGGGGAGCTGTTTTTT.